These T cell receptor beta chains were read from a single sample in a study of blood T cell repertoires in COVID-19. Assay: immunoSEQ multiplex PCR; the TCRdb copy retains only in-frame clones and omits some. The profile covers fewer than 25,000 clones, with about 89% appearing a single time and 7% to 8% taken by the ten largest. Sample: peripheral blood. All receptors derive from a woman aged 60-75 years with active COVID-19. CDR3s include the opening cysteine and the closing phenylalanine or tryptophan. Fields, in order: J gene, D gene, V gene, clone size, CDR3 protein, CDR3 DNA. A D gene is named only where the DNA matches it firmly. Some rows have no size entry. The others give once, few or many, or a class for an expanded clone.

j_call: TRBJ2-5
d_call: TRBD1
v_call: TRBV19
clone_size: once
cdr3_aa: CASSISPTGWETQYF
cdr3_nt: TGTGCCAGTAGTATTAGCCCGACAGGGTGGGAGACCCAGTACTTC

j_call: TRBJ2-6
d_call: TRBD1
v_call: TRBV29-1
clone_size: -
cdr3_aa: CSVEDRGTGGSGANVLTF
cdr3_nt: TGCAGCGTTGAAGATCGGGGGACAGGGGGTTCTGGGGCCAACGTCCTGACTTTC

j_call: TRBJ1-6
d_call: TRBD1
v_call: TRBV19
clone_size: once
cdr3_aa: CASSNRGWNSPLHF
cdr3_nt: TGTGCCAGTAGTAACAGGGGATGGAATTCACCCCTCCACTTT

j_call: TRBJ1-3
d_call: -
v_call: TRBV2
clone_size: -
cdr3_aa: CAAQGLYSGNTIYF
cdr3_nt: TGTGCCGCTCAGGGCTTATACTCTGGAAACACCATATATTTT

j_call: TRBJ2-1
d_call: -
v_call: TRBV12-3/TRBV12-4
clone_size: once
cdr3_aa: CASSGSTVEQFF
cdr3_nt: TGTGCCAGCAGCGGTTCAACGGTTGAGCAGTTCTTC

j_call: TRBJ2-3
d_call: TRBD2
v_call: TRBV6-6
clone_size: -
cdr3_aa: CASSPRRTSGEGDTQYF
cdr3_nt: TGTGCCAGCAGTCCCCGTAGGACTAGCGGGGAGGGTGATACGCAGTATTTT

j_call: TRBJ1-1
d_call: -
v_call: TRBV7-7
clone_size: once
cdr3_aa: CASSLRLNTEAFF
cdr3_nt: TGTGCTAGCAGCTTGAGGTTGAACACTGAAGCTTTCTTT

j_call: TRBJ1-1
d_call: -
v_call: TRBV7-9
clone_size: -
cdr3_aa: CASSSGGSRTEAFF
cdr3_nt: TGTGCCAGCAGTTCGGGGGGAAGTCGGACTGAAGCTTTCTTT

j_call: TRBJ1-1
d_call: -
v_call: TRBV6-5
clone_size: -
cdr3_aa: CASSPGQGNTEAFF
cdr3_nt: TGTGCCAGCAGCCCGGGCCAGGGGAACACTGAAGCTTTCTTT

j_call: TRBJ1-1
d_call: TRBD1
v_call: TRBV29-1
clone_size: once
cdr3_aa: CSVEESGQRAFF
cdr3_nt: TGCAGCGTTGAAGAGTCGGGACAGAGAGCTTTCTTT

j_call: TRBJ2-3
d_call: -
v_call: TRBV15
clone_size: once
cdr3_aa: CATSLGGTDTQYF
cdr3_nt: TGTGCCACCAGTTTAGGGGGAACAGATACGCAGTATTTT

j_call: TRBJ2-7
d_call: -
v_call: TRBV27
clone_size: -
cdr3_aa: CASSLTNILVNYYEQYF
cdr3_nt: TGTGCCAGCAGTTTAACCAATATACTAGTCAACTACTACGAGCAGTACTTC

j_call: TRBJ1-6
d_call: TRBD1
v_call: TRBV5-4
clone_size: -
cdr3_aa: CASSLQGTGSPLHF
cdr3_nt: TGTGCCAGCAGCCTACAGGGGACGGGATCACCCCTCCACTTT

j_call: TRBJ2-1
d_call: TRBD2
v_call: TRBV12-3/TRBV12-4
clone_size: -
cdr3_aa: CASSLREVDEQFF
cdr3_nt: TGTGCCAGCAGTTTACGGGAGGTCGATGAGCAGTTCTTC

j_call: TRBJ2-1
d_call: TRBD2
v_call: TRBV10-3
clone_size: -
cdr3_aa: CAISERRAGGLAGEQFF
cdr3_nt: TGTGCCATCAGTGAGAGACGAGCGGGGGGACTCGCGGGCGAGCAGTTCTTC

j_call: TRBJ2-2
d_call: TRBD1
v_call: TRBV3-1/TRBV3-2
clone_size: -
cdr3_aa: CASRGGQGGTGELFF
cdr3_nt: TGTGCCAGCAGAGGGGGACAGGGCGGGACCGGGGAGCTGTTTTTT

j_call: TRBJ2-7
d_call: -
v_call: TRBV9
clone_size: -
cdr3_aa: CASSVDPAGLERGEQYF
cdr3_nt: TGTGCCAGCAGCGTAGACCCAGCGGGTTTGGAGCGAGGCGAGCAGTACTTC

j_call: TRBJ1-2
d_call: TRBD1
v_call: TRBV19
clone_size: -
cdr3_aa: CASSHGTAYGYTF
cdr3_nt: TGTGCCAGTAGTCACGGGACAGCCTATGGCTACACCTTC

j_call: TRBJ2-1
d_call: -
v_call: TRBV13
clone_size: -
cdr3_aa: CASSIWDIYNEQFF
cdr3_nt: TGTGCCAGCAGCATATGGGACATTTACAATGAGCAGTTCTTC

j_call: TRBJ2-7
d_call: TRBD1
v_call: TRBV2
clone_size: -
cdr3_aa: CASSEGGGRAYEQYF
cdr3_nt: TGTGCCAGCAGTGAAGGAGGGGGCAGGGCCTACGAGCAGTACTTC

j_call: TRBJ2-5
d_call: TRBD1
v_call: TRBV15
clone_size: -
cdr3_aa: CATTFGTAKQETQYF
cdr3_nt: TGTGCCACTACCTTCGGGACAGCCAAACAAGAGACCCAGTACTTC

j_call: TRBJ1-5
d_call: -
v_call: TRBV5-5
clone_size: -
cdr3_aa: CASSFGGDGNQPQHF
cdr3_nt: TGTGCCAGCAGCTTCGGCGGAGATGGGAATCAGCCCCAGCATTTT

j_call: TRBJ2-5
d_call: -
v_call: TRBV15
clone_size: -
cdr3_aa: CATSRGQAGETQYF
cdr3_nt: TGTGCCACCAGCAGAGGACAGGCCGGGGAGACCCAGTACTTC

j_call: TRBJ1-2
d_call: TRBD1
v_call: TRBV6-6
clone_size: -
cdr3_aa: CASSSLDRGDYGYTF
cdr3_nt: TGTGCCAGCAGTTCCCTGGACAGGGGTGACTATGGCTACACCTTC

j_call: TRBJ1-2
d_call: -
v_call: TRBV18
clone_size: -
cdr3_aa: CASSPQTSNGYTF
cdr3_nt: TGTGCCAGCTCACCACAAACATCAAATGGCTACACCTTC

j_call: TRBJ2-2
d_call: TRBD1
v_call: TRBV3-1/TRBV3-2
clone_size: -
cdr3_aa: CASSQVPGTGTGELFF
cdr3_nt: TGTGCCAGCAGCCAAGTCCCCGGGACAGGCACCGGGGAGCTGTTTTTT

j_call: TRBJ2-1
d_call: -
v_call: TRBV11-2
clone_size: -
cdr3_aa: CASAGSEQFF
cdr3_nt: TGTGCCAGCGCCGGGTCTGAGCAGTTCTTC

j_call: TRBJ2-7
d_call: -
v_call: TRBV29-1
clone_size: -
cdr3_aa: CSADVGGDFYEQYF
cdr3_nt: TGCAGCGCCGACGTAGGGGGTGACTTCTACGAGCAGTACTTC

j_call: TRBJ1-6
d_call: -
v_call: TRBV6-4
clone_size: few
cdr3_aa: CASSDSRGPLHF
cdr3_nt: TGTGCCAGCAGTGACTCAAGGGGCCCCCTCCACTTT

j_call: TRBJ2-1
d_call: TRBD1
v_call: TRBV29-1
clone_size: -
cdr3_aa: CSVLGQGTYNEQFF
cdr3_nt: TGCAGCGTCCTTGGACAGGGGACCTACAATGAGCAGTTCTTC

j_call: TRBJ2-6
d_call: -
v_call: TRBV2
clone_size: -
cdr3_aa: CASFGGHGSGANVLTF
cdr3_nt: TGTGCCAGCTTCGGGGGGCATGGATCTGGGGCCAACGTCCTGACTTTC

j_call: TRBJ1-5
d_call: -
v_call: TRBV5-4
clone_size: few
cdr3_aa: CASSFRRHLDQPQHF
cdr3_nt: TGTGCCAGCAGCTTTAGGCGGCACCTTGATCAGCCCCAGCATTTT

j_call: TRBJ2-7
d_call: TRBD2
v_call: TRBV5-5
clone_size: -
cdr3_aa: CASNRLAGGSEQYF
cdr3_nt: TGTGCCAGCAACCGACTAGCGGGGGGTTCCGAGCAGTACTTC

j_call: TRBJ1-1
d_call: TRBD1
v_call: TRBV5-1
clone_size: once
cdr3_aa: CASSRVGGQGTEAFF
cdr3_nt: TGCGCCAGCAGCCGTGTAGGGGGCCAGGGAACTGAAGCTTTCTTT

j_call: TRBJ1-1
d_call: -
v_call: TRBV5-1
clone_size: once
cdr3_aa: CASSLFSSAEAFF
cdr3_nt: TGCGCCAGCAGCTTGTTCTCGAGCGCTGAAGCTTTCTTT

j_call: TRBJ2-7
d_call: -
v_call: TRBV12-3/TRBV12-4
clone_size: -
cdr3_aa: CASSSREHYEQYF
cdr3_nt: TGTGCCAGCAGTTCCCGGGAACACTACGAGCAGTACTTC

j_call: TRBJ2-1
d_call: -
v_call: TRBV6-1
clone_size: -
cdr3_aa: CASSEFGTPPHNEQFF
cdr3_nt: TGTGCCAGCAGTGAATTTGGGACACCACCCCACAATGAGCAGTTCTTC

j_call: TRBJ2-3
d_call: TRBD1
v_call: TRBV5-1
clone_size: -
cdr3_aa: CASRKDRADTQYF
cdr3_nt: TGCGCCAGCAGGAAGGACAGGGCAGATACGCAGTATTTT

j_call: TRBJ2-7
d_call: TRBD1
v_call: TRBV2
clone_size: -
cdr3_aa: CASLAQGVSYEQYF
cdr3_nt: TGTGCCAGCCTGGCACAGGGGGTCTCCTACGAGCAGTACTTC

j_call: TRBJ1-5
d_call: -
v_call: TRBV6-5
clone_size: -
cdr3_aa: CASSSEGGRSNQPQHF
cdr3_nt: TGTGCCAGCAGTTCCGAGGGGGGGAGGAGCAATCAGCCCCAGCATTTT

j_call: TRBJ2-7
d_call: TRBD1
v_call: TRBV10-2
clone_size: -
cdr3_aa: CASTGQTYEQYF
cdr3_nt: TGCGCCAGCACGGGACAGACCTACGAGCAGTACTTC

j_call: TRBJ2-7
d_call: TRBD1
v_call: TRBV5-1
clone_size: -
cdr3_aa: CASSLVPGGPGQGTYEQYF
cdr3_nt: TGCGCCAGCAGCTTGGTGCCTGGGGGGCCGGGACAGGGTACCTACGAGCAGTACTTC

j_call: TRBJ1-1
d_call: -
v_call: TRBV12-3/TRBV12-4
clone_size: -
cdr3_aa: CASSPLNTEAFF
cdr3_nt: TGTGCCAGCAGTCCATTGAACACTGAAGCTTTCTTT

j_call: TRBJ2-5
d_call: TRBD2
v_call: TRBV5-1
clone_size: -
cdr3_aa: CASSLRPSGGEETQYF
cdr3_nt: TGCGCCAGCAGCTTGAGGCCTAGCGGGGGTGAAGAGACCCAGTACTTC

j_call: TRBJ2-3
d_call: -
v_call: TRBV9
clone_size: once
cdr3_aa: CASSPTGTSTDTQYF
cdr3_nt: TGTGCCAGCAGCCCCACGGGGACAAGCACAGATACGCAGTATTTT

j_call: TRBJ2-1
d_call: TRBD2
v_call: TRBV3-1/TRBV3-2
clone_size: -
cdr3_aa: CASSQAQGLPTYNEQFF
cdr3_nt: TGTGCCAGCAGCCAAGCCCAGGGACTACCCACCTACAATGAGCAGTTCTTC

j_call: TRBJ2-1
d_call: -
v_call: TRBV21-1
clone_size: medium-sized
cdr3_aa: CASRGQGAIDEQFF
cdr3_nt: TGTGCCAGCAGGGGACAGGGGGCGATCGATGAGCAGTTCTTC

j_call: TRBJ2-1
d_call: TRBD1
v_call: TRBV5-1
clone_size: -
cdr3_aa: CASSTTGGEQFF
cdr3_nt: TGCGCCAGCAGCACGACAGGGGGAGAGCAGTTCTTC